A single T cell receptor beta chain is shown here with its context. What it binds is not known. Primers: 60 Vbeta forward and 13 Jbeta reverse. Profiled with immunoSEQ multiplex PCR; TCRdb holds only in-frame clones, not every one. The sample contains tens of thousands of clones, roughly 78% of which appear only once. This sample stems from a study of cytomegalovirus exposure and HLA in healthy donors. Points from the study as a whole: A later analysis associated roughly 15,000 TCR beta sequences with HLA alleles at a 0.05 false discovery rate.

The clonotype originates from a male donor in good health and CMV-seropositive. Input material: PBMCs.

Here the CDR3 DNA reads TGTGCCAGCACTCGGAGTGTCAACACCGGGGAGCTGTTTTTT. Amino acids: CASTRSVNTGELFF. The rearrangement uses TRBV4-2 and TRBJ2-2; D is ambiguous. Germline V lookup: CDR1 LGHNA, CDR2 YNFKEQ. The CDR3 is 14 residues long. Trimming stripped 7 bases from V and 2 bases from J, with 11 bases between.